This T cell receptor (beta chain) came from a study of blood T cell repertoires in COVID-19. Study in general: Samples of COVID-19 (acute and convalescent) were obtained from the United States, Italy and Spain.

CDR3 length: 14 residues. Germline-derived CDR1 and CDR2 are SQVTM and ANQGSEA. With V trimmed by 7 bases and J by 2 bases, 6 bases remained unmatched. In the authors' workflow: Nucleated cell number was recorded as an estimate derived from reference gene primer amplification. Clones were read by immunoSEQ multiplex PCR, and TCRdb kept only the in-frame ones, dropping some. Clone size and V and J calls were adopted from that table, with D and trimming inferred from the DNA. The sample has fewer than 350,000 clones; approximately 89% are singletons. Sequenced sample: peripheral blood. The source of this sequence is a woman aged 60-70 years with COVID-19, enrolled during active disease. The chain employs TRBV29-1 and TRBJ1-3; the match to TRBD1 covers 9 bases. CDR3 DNA: TGCAGCGCGTTCGGGACAGGGACTGGAAACACCATATATTTT. Translating gives CSAFGTGTGNTIYF.